The 14 T cell receptor beta chains listed next were all sequenced from one sample in a study of T cells in Graves' hyperthyroidism and ophthalmopathy. Template material for amplifying TCR beta CDR3 regions consisted of RNA transcripts. RT-PCR in the first round (using the HTBI primer set) targeted the TCR CDR3. TCRdb re-analysed the multiplex PCR reads in MiXCR, keeping a single row per CDR3 protein. The table has 96,000 or so distinct CDR3 sequences, over 50% seen once; the top ten hold around 30%. Sample: blood. The origin of the receptors is a woman aged 40 to 50 with Graves' hyperthyroidism.

This clonotype appeared a few times. This chain uses TRBV29-1 with TRBJ2-3, with TRBD1 identical over 10 bases. CDR3 length: 14 residues. With 4 bases clipped from V and 6 bases from J, the junction kept 7 bases outside the gene matches. The V gene's germline CDR1 is SQVTM and CDR2 ANQGSEA. CDR3 residues: CSVARTGGGDTQYF. The CDR3 region has the DNA TGCAGCGTTGCCAGGACAGGGGGAGGTGATACGCAGTATTTT.

This clonotype was counted between two and nine times. One end of the junction varies from germline; a read error may be responsible. This rearrangement joins TRBV7-9 to TRBJ2-7, with 10 bases matching TRBD2. The CDR3 spans 12 residues. The germline V gene has CDR1 SEHNR and CDR2 FQNEAQ (reference sequence). The DNA for the CDR3 is TGTGCCAGCAGCTTAGGATCTAGCGGGAGCAGTTTC. This gives the protein CASSLGSSGSSF. The full variable domain, rest sourced from reference TRBV7-9 and TRBJ2-7, is DTGVSQNPRHKITKRGQNVTFRCDPISEHNRLYWYRQTLGQGPEFLTYFQNEAQLEKSRLLSDRFSAERPKGSFSTLEIQRTEQGDSAMYLCASSLGSSGSSFGPGTRLTVT.

This clonotype was recorded many times. The chain links TRBV5-6 to TRBJ1-5, with TRBD1 matching 10 bases. The CDR3 sequence is 15 residues long. Germline loops: CDR1 SGHDT, CDR2 YYEEEE. V shed 3 bases, J shed 2 bases, and the junction held 2 bases outside the gene matches. CDR3 nucleotides: TGTGCCAGCAGCTCTGGGACAGGGGGCAATCAGCCCCAGCATTTT. It codes for CASSSGTGGNQPQHF.

Many counts were recorded for this clonotype. V usage is TRBV7-9 and J usage is TRBJ1-1; D is possibly TRBD1 (6 bases). V lost 5 bases and J 4 bases, leaving 14 bases between the germline ends. The CDR3 loop spans 14 amino acids. From germline, CDR1 is SEHNR and CDR2 FQNEAQ (reference sequence). The CDR3 DNA is TGTGCCAGCAGCACGACCCAGGGGACCACTGAAGCTTTCTTT. Protein: CASSTTQGTTEAFF.

V usage is TRBV5-4 and J usage is TRBJ2-7; no firm D call. The CDR3 extends over 15 amino acids. CDR1 SGHNT and CDR2 YYREEE come from the germline V gene (reference sequence). V shed 0 bases and J shed 0 bases, with 10 bases lying between them. The DNA for the CDR3 is TGTGCCAGCAGCTTGGCCGGGCCCAGCTCCTACGAGCAGTACTTC. Residues: CASSLAGPSSYEQYF. The variable domain in full, completed from reference TRBV5-4 and TRBJ2-7, reads ETGVTQSPTHLIKTRGQQVTLRCSSQSGHNTVSWYQQALGQGPQFIFQYYREEENGRGNFPPRFSGLQFPNYSSELNVNALELDDSALYLCASSLAGPSSYEQYFGPGTRLTVT.

The chain links TRBV29-1 to TRBJ1-1; possible D gene TRBD1, 5 bases. V lost 4 bases, J lost 4 bases, and 10 bases lay in between. This CDR3 is built from 12 residues. CDR1 is SQVTM and CDR2 is ANQGSEA in the germline V gene. CDR3: CSVAGRGTEAFF. CDR3 DNA sequence: TGCAGCGTTGCCGGGAGGGGCACTGAAGCTTTCTTT.

This clonotype has a handful of counts. This chain connects TRBV7-9 to TRBJ1-6; possibly TRBD1 for D (6 bases). Germline CDR1 and CDR2: SEHNR and FQNEAQ (reference sequence). The CDR3 loop spans 15 amino acids. The germline V and J ends were trimmed by 5 bases and 7 bases, with 15 bases remaining between them. CDR3 bases: TGTGCCAGCAGCGCCGTTAGGGGGAGCAATTCACCCCTCCACTTT. It specifies CASSAVRGSNSPLHF.

In its sample, this clonotype was seen many times. The CDR3 sequence: CASNLEGPGPYEQYF. CDR3 nucleotide sequence: TGTGCCAGCAACCTAGAAGGTCCGGGGCCCTACGAGCAGTACTTC. J is TRBJ2-7 and V is TRBV9; the D call may be TRBD1 or TRBD2 (5 bases each). Trimming shortened V by 6 bases and J by 2 bases, and 18 bases separated the two germline ends. Germline V gene data show CDR1 as SGDLS and CDR2 as YYNGEE. The CDR3 runs to 15 residues. The full variable domain, in which reference TRBV9 and TRBJ2-7 provide the parts outside the CDR3, is DSGVTQTPKHLITATGQRVTLRCSPRSGDLSVYWYQQSLDQGLQFLIQYYNGEERAKGNILERFSAQQFPDLHSELNLSSLELGDSALYFCASNLEGPGPYEQYFGPGTRLTVT.

To note about this clonotype: As the CDR3 is not closed by the conserved phenylalanine or tryptophan, this likely results from a read error. The DNA is left out, because the CDR3 cannot be placed on it with certainty; the CDR3 is given as TCRdb lists it. V usage is TRBV25-1 and J usage is TRBJ1-6; TRBD1 reflects the table's D call only, with no check against the DNA. CDR1 and CDR2 from the germline V gene are MGHDK and SYGVNS. The CDR3 extends over 14 residues, inclusive of both ends. The CDR3 here is CASSLQGANSPLQS.

This clonotype has a count of ten or more. The V call is TRBV6-5, the J call TRBJ1-5, with a weak D call TRBD1 (5 bases). With 2 bases removed from V and 5 bases from J, the gap between germline ends came to 10 bases. Per the germline V gene, CDR1 is MNHEY and CDR2 is SVGAGI. The CDR3 loop spans 14 amino acids. This chain's CDR3 is CASSYKQEDQPQHF. The CDR3 DNA sequence: TGTGCCAGCAGTTACAAACAGGAGGATCAGCCCCAGCATTTT.

This clonotype is judged medium-sized. V gene TRBV2 combines with J gene TRBJ1-2, with no clear D. Germline V gives CDR1 SNHLY, CDR2 FYNNEI. V lost 3 bases and J 4 bases, leaving 15 bases between the germline ends. The CDR3 length is 15 residues. The CDR3 loop is CASSDRRALGYGYTF. Written as DNA, the CDR3 is TGTGCCAGCAGTGACAGGAGGGCCCTAGGCTATGGCTACACCTTC.

This clonotype has ten or more counts. The chain is built from TRBV11-2 and TRBJ1-6; unclear D gene. The CDR3 covers 13 residues. In germline, CDR1 is SGHAT, CDR2 FQNNGV. V gave up 2 bases and J gave up 10 bases, with 9 bases separating them. Here the CDR3 reads CASSLNAASPLHF. DNA of the CDR3: TGTGCCAGCAGCTTAAACGCGGCGTCACCCCTCCACTTT.

The chain employs TRBV20-1 and TRBJ2-3; D perhaps matches TRBD2 (6 bases). The length of the CDR3 is 14 residues. The ends were cut back, 0 bases at V and 3 bases at J, with 10 bases in the middle. Per germline, CDR1 DFQATT and CDR2 SNEGSKA (reference sequence). This CDR3 reads CSAREMSGTDTQYF. CDR3 nucleotide sequence: TGCAGTGCTAGAGAAATGAGCGGGACAGATACGCAGTATTTT.

A remark on this clonotype: It is unclear where the CDR3 begins or ends on the DNA, so no DNA is shown, and the CDR3 is as TCRdb lists it. The V call is TRBV6-1, the J call TRBJ2-7; TRBD2, the table's D call, lacks a check against the DNA. The CDR3 adds up to 22 amino acids, both ends counted. Germline CDR1 reads MNHNS; CDR2 reads SASEGT. CDR3 sequence: CASSFYICSARKGIAGRYEQYF.